The rows below give T cell receptor beta chains drawn from one sample of a study of cytomegalovirus exposure and HLA in healthy donors. Sequencing was performed with immunoSEQ multiplex PCR; in TCRdb, only in-frame clones are kept and a portion is missing. The sample has roughly 150,000 clones; around three quarters are singletons. The source material was PBMCs. These receptors were taken from a woman aged 55 to 70 in good health and CMV-seropositive. The CDR3 runs from the conserved cysteine through the conserved F or W. A D gene is named only where the DNA matches it firmly. The listing skips clone size in some rows; elsewhere it reads once, few, many or a size class.

size	V	J	D	CDR3	DNA
-	TRBV28	TRBJ1-2	TRBD1	CASSQGANYGYTF	TGTGCCTCGTCACAGGGGGCTAACTATGGCTACACCTTT
-	TRBV5-4	TRBJ1-1	-	CASSLGHSNTEAFF	TGTGCCAGCAGCTTGGGACATTCGAACACTGAAGCTTTCTTT
few	TRBV5-6	TRBJ1-5	-	CASSLGRVQPQHF	TGTGCCAGCAGCTTGGGGAGGGTACAGCCCCAGCATTTT
-	TRBV5-1	TRBJ1-4	-	CASSTLTGLGEKLFF	TGCGCCAGCAGCACCCTCACAGGGTTAGGAGAAAAACTGTTTTTT
few	TRBV18	TRBJ1-4	TRBD1	CASSQGQGWEKLFF	TGTGCCAGCTCACAAGGACAGGGATGGGAAAAACTGTTTTTT
-	TRBV7-2	TRBJ1-2	-	CASSLGSRTHYGYTF	TGTGCCAGCAGCTTAGGGAGCAGAACCCATTATGGCTACACCTTC
-	TRBV2	TRBJ2-5	TRBD2	CASILAGSGETQYF	TGTGCCAGCATACTAGCGGGATCGGGCGAGACCCAGTACTTC
-	TRBV7-3	TRBJ1-5	-	CASSLNLNQPQHF	TGTGCCAGCAGCTTAAACTTAAATCAGCCCCAGCATTTT
-	TRBV10-1	TRBJ2-5	TRBD2	CASSAAGGPETQYF	TGCGCCAGCAGTGCGGCGGGAGGGCCTGAGACCCAGTACTTC
-	TRBV6-4	TRBJ1-1	-	CALKRGGARTEAFF	TGTGCCCTTAAGCGGGGGGGCGCGAGGACTGAAGCTTTCTTT
few	TRBV28	TRBJ2-7	TRBD1	CASSYPKQGGEQYF	TGTGCCAGCAGCTACCCTAAACAGGGGGGCGAGCAGTACTTC
-	TRBV10-3	TRBJ2-1	-	CAISVASWGEQFF	TGTGCCATCAGTGTTGCTAGCTGGGGTGAGCAGTTCTTC
few	TRBV19	TRBJ1-1	-	CASSIRGYFTEAFF	TGTGCCAGTAGTATTCGGGGGTACTTCACTGAAGCTTTCTTT
-	TRBV25-1	TRBJ1-1	TRBD1	CASSPDRGVTEAFF	TGTGCCAGCAGTCCTGACAGGGGTGTGACTGAAGCTTTCTTT
-	TRBV6-1	TRBJ1-2	-	CASSEANSYGYTF	TGTGCCAGCAGTGAAGCAAACAGCTATGGCTACACCTTC
-	TRBV6-5	TRBJ1-2	TRBD1	CASRYPGTDYGYTF	TGTGCCAGCAGATACCCCGGGACAGACTATGGCTACACCTTC
-	TRBV5-1	TRBJ2-1	TRBD2	CASRYGRTISGEQFF	TGCGCCAGCAGGTACGGGAGGACCATTTCGGGTGAGCAGTTCTTC
few	TRBV30	TRBJ1-3	-	CAWGPPIGLFGDGNTIYF	TGTGCCTGGGGACCTCCGATTGGACTTTTCGGCGATGGAAACACCATATATTTT
few	TRBV5-1	TRBJ1-4	TRBD1	CASSRRDRGATNEKLFF	TGCGCCAGCAGCAGAAGGGACAGGGGCGCAACTAATGAAAAACTGTTTTTT
few	TRBV7-2	TRBJ2-3	-	CASSLRLAGGGGPDTQYF	TGTGCCAGCAGCCTGCGACTCGCGGGAGGAGGGGGCCCAGATACGCAGTATTTT
once	TRBV5-6	TRBJ1-3	-	CASSLVGNTIYF	TGTGCCAGCAGCTTGGTAGGAAACACCATATATTTT
few	TRBV5-5	TRBJ2-7	TRBD2	CASSSSQAGVLYEQYF	TGTGCCAGCAGCTCCTCCCAAGCGGGAGTTCTTTACGAGCAGTACTTC
-	TRBV5-4	TRBJ2-6	-	CAGGLRGGANVLTF	TGTGCCGGGGGACTTCGAGGTGGGGCCAACGTCCTGACTTTC
-	TRBV28	TRBJ1-2	TRBD1	CASTPPDRGGYTF	TGTGCCAGCACCCCTCCCGACAGGGGCGGCTACACCTTC
-	TRBV28	TRBJ1-5	-	CASRPPGTLNQPQHF	TGTGCCAGCAGACCTCCGGGGACACTCAATCAGCCCCAGCATTTT
-	TRBV27	TRBJ2-1	-	CASSSDRRGGMNEQFF	TGTGCCAGCAGTTCGGACCGGCGCGGCGGGATGAATGAGCAGTTCTTC
-	TRBV5-1	TRBJ1-3	-	CASSLAGQGGNTIYF	TGCGCCAGCAGCTTGGCAGGGCAGGGCGGAAACACCATATATTTT
-	TRBV19	TRBJ1-2	TRBD1	CASSGRDRINGNYGYTF	TGTGCCAGTAGTGGCCGGGACAGGATAAATGGCAACTATGGCTACACCTTC
-	TRBV7-9	TRBJ1-1	TRBD1	CASSSIWTGGMNTEAFF	TGTGCCAGCAGCTCCATATGGACAGGGGGCATGAACACTGAAGCTTTCTTT
-	TRBV19	TRBJ2-3	TRBD2	CASRASGTGTQYF	TGTGCCAGTCGGGCTAGCGGGACGGGTACGCAGTATTTT
-	TRBV5-1	TRBJ2-3	-	CASSSATNPSTDTQYF	TGCGCCAGCAGCTCTGCGACAAACCCTAGCACAGATACGCAGTATTTT
few	TRBV5-6	TRBJ2-2	TRBD2	CASSLASGGRDTGELFF	TGTGCCAGCAGCTTGGCCTCGGGAGGGAGGGACACCGGGGAGCTGTTTTTT
few	TRBV7-2	TRBJ1-5	TRBD1	CASSSRTGGQPQHF	TGTGCCAGCAGTTCAAGGACAGGGGGCCAGCCCCAGCATTTT
few	TRBV5-4	TRBJ2-5	-	CASSPGGVQETQYF	TGTGCCAGCAGCCCCGGCGGGGTCCAAGAGACCCAGTACTTC
-	TRBV5-1	TRBJ2-5	-	CASHPGSQETQYF	TGCGCCAGCCACCCCGGGAGTCAAGAGACCCAGTACTTC
-	TRBV12-5	TRBJ1-1	-	CASGLHMNTEAFF	TGTGCTAGTGGTTTACACATGAACACTGAAGCTTTCTTT
-	TRBV2	TRBJ1-1	TRBD1	CASSKNNRGRTEAFF	TGTGCCAGCAGTAAAAACAACAGGGGTCGGACTGAAGCTTTCTTT
once	TRBV7-3	TRBJ1-5	-	CASSLDINQPQHF	TGTGCCAGCAGCTTGGACATTAATCAGCCCCAGCATTTT
-	TRBV15	TRBJ1-1	-	CATSNSGARTEAFF	TGTGCCACCAGCAACTCAGGGGCTCGGACTGAAGCTTTCTTT
-	TRBV27	TRBJ1-1	-	CASASSMNTEAFF	TGTGCCAGCGCCTCCAGTATGAACACTGAAGCTTTCTTT
-	TRBV15	TRBJ2-7	TRBD1	CATSSSPSQGAHF	TGTGCCACCAGCAGCTCCCCCTCACAGGGGGCACACTTC
once	TRBV6-5	TRBJ2-7	TRBD2	CASRGTSGGSYEQYF	TGTGCCAGCAGGGGGACTAGCGGGGGTTCCTACGAGCAGTACTTC
-	TRBV11-1	TRBJ2-1	TRBD1	CASSPGTGNNEQFF	TGTGCCAGCAGCCCTGGGACAGGAAACAATGAGCAGTTCTTC
-	TRBV5-1	TRBJ2-2	-	CASSLAGNTGELFF	TGCGCCAGCAGCTTGGCAGGGAACACCGGGGAGCTGTTTTTT
-	TRBV27	TRBJ2-7	-	CASSSVGGHEQYF	TGTGCCAGCAGTTCTGTAGGAGGACACGAGCAGTACTTC
-	TRBV11-3	TRBJ1-1	-	CASSLGRGTEAFF	TGTGCCAGCAGCTTGGGGAGAGGTACTGAAGCTTTCTTT
-	TRBV9	TRBJ2-1	-	CASSVVEGSYNEQFF	TGTGCCAGCAGCGTTGTCGAGGGATCCTACAATGAGCAGTTCTTC
-	TRBV9	TRBJ2-7	TRBD2	CASSENPSGRGFYEQYF	TGTGCCAGCAGCGAGAACCCTAGCGGGAGAGGCTTCTACGAGCAGTACTTC
-	TRBV6-1	TRBJ1-2	TRBD1	CASSVQTGVGGYTF	TGTGCCAGCAGTGTACAGACAGGGGTAGGGGGCTACACCTTC
-	TRBV7-3	TRBJ2-3	-	CASSTGTGDTQYF	TGTGCCAGCAGCACTGGGACTGGGGATACGCAGTATTTT
few	TRBV9	TRBJ1-5	-	CASSATGTRNQPQHF	TGTGCCAGCAGCGCCACCGGGACACGCAATCAGCCCCAGCATTTT
-	TRBV15	TRBJ2-2	TRBD2	CATSRRLAGGHTNTGELFF	TGTGCCACCAGCAGAAGACTAGCGGGAGGCCACACGAACACCGGGGAGCTGTTTTTT
-	TRBV5-1	TRBJ2-7	-	CASSPGWTYEQYF	TGCGCCAGCAGCCCAGGTTGGACCTACGAGCAGTACTTC
once	TRBV9	TRBJ2-3	-	CASSVGDTQYF	TGTGCCAGCAGCGTCGGGGATACGCAGTATTTT
-	TRBV5-1	TRBJ2-7	TRBD2	CASSLTSGRFGEQYF	TGCGCCAGCAGTTTGACTAGCGGGAGATTCGGCGAGCAGTACTTC